This T cell receptor beta chain is drawn from a study of breast tumors, draining lymph nodes, adjacent tissues. Samples came from axillary lymph nodes draining the breast cancer. TCRdb re-analysed the multiplex PCR reads in MiXCR, keeping a single row per CDR3 protein. The table shows nearly 200,000 distinct CDR3 sequences, with approximately 33% occurring only once. There are many counts of this clonotype. This sequence was found in a female donor with breast cancer. Some clones in this sample may be carry-over from other donors' samples. Material for sequencing was axillary lymph node tissue.

The CDR3 region is CAWSAGRSGGNSPLHF. As DNA, the CDR3 is TGTGCCTGGAGTGCGGGCAGGTCGGGTGGTAATTCACCCCTCCACTTT. The chain links TRBV30 to TRBJ1-6; D is uncertain. Germline lookup yields CDR1 GTSNPN and CDR2 SVGIG (reference sequence). The CDR3 has 16 residues. V dropped 1 base and J dropped 6 bases, with 16 bases sitting between them.